This T cell receptor beta chain was captured in a study of shared clonotypes between healthy human individuals. As regards this clone: Its antigen remains unknown.

The study, taken as a whole, reports: Clonotypes shared by all four sorted-subset donors had higher generation probabilities than non-shared clonotypes. An effect of sequencing depth on clonotype sharing among donors was expected.

Sequencing was performed with immunoSEQ multiplex PCR; in TCRdb, only in-frame clones are kept and a portion is missing. Found here are over 700,000 clones, around 70% of them singletons; the top ten hold over 1.5%. The CDR3 contains 15 residues. Between the trimmed V and J ends, which lost 1 base and 4 bases, there was a span of 12 bases. Looked up from germline, CDR1 is SGHNT and CDR2 is YYREEE (reference sequence). The chain combines TRBV5-4 with TRBJ2-1; a possible D gene is TRBD1 (5 bases). This clonotype was obtained from a woman in her thirties in good health. Sequenced material: memory CD4+ T cells sorted from blood. As to subset: CD45RA-negative fraction. CDR3 nucleotides: TGTGCCAGCAGCTTGACCGCTAGGGGTTACAATGAGCAGTTCTTC. Translation: CASSLTARGYNEQFF.